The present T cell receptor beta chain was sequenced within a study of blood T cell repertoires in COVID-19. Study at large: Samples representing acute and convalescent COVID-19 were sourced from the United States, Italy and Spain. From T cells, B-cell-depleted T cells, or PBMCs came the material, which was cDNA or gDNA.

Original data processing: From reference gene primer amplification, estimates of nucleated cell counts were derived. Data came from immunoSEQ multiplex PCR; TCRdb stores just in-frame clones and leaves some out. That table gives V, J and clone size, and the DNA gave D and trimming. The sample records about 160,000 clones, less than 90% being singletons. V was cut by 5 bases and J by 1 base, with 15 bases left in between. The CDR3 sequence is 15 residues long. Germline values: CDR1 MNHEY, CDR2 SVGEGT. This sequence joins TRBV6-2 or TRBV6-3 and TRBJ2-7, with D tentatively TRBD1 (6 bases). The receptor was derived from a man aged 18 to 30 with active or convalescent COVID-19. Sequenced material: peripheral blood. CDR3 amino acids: CASSRARDTSYEQYF. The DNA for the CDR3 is TGTGCCAGCAGTAGAGCCCGGGACACTTCCTACGAGCAGTACTTC.